This TCR beta chain was recorded in a study of cytomegalovirus exposure and HLA in healthy donors. General study points: Specificity for CMV antigens was confirmed in vitro for a few of the CMV-associated chains.

This clone was recorded only once. Antigen unknown. Losses at the gene ends were 11 bases for V and 6 bases for J; bases not matched to a gene: 10. This CDR3 is 14 amino acids long. Looked up from germline, CDR1 is MDHEN and CDR2 is SYDVKM. This table comes from immunoSEQ multiplex PCR, and its TCRdb copy is limited to in-frame clones, with some not included. The table has 68,000 or so clones, 90% to 95% seen once. V usage is TRBV28 and J usage is TRBJ2-2, with 9 bases lining up with TRBD2. The sequence derives from a man aged 18 to 29 in good health and CMV-seronegative. The sequenced sample consisted of PBMCs. This chain's CDR3 is CASGLASFAGELFF. The CDR3, as DNA: TGTGCCTCTGGACTAGCGAGTTTCGCCGGGGAGCTGTTTTTT. Together with reference TRBV28 and TRBJ2-2, the CDR3 gives the full variable domain: DVKVTQSSRYLVKRTGEKVFLECVQDMDHENMFWYRQDPGLGLRLIYFSYDVKMKEKGDIPEGYSVSREKKERFSLILESASTNQTSMYLCASGLASFAGELFFGEGSRLTVL.